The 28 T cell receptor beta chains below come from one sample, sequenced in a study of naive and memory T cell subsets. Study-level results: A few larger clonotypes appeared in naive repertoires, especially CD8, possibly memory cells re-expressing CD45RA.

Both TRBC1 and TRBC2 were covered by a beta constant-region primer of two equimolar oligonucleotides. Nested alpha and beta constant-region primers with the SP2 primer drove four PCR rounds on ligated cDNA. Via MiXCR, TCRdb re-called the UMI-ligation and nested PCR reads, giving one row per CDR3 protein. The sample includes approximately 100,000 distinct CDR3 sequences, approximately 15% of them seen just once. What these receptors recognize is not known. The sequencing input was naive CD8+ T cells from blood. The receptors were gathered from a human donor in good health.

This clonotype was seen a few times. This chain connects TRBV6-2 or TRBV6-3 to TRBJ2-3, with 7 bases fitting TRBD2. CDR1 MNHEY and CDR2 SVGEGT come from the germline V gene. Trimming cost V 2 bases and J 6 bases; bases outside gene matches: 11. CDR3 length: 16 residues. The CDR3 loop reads CASSYTGDYQVDTQYF. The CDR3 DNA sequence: TGTGCCAGCAGTTACACGGGGGACTACCAAGTTGATACGCAGTATTTT.

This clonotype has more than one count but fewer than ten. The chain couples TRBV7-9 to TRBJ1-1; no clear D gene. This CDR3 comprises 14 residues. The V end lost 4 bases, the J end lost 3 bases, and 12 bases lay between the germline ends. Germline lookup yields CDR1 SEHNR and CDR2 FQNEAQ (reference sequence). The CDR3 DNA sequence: TGTGCCAGCAGCTACAGCAGTGGGGACACTGAAGCTTTCTTT. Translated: CASSYSSGDTEAFF.

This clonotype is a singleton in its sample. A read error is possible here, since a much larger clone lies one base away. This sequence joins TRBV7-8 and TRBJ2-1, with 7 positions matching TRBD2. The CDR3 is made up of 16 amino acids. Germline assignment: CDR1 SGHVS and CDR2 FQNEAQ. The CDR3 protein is CASSLRGGSSYNEQLF. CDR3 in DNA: TGTGCCAGCAGCTTACGCGGGGGAAGCTCCTACAATGAGCAGTTATTC.

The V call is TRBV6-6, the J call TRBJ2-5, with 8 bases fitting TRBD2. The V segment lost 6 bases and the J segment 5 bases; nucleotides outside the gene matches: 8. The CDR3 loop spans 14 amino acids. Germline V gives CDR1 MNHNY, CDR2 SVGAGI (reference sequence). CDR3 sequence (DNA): TGTGCCAGCAGCCCAAGGCGGGGGGACGAGACCCAGTACTTC. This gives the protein CASSPRRGDETQYF.

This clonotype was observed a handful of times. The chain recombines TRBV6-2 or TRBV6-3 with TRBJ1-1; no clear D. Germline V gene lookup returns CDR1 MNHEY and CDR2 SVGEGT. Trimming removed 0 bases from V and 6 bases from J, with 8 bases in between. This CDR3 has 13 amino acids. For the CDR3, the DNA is TGTGCCAGCAGTTACTCGAACGGGGCTGAAGCTTTCTTT. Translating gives CASSYSNGAEAFF.

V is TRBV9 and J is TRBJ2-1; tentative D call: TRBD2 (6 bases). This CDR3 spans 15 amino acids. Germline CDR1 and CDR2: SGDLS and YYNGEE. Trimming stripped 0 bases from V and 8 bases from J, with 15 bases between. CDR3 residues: CASSVDGEVGDEQFF. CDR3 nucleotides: TGTGCCAGCAGCGTAGATGGGGAGGTCGGGGATGAGCAGTTCTTC.

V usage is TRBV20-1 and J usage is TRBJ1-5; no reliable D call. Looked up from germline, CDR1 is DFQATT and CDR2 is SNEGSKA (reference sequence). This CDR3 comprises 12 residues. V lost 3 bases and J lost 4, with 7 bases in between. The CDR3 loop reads CSARWANQPQHF. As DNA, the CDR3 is TGCAGTGCTAGGTGGGCAAATCAGCCCCAGCATTTT.

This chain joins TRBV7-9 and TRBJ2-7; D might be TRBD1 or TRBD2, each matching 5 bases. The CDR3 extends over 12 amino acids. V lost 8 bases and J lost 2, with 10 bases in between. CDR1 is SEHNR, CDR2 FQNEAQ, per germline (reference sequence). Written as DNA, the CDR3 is TGTGCCAGCGGGGACGGAGCCTACGAGCAGTACTTC. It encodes CASGDGAYEQYF. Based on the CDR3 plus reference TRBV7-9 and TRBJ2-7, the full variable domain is DTGVSQNPRHKITKRGQNVTFRCDPISEHNRLYWYRQTLGQGPEFLTYFQNEAQLEKSRLLSDRFSAERPKGSFSTLEIQRTEQGDSAMYLCASGDGAYEQYFGPGTRLTVT.

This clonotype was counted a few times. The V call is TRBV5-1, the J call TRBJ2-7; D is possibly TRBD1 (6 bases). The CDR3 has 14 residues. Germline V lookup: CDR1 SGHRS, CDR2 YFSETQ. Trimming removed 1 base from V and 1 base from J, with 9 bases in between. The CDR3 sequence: CASSLTGPSYEQYF. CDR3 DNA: TGCGCCAGCAGCTTGACAGGGCCGTCCTACGAGCAGTACTTC.

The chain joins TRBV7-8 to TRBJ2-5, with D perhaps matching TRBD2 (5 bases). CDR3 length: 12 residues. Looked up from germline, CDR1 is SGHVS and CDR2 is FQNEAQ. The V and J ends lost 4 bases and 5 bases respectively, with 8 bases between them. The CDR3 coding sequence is TGTGCCAGCAGCTCACTAGAGGAGACCCAGTACTTC. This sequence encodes CASSSLEETQYF. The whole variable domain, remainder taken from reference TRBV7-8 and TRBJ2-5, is GAGVSQSPRYKVAKRGQDVALRCDPISGHVSLFWYQQALGQGPEFLTYFQNEAQLDKSGLPSDRFFAERPEGSVSTLKIQRTQQEDSAVYLCASSSLEETQYFGPGTRLLVL.

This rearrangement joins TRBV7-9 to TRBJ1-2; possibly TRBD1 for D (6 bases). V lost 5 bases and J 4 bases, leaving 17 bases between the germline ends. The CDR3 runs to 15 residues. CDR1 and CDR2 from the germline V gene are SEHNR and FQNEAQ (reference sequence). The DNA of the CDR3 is TGTGCCAGCAGCCGGGGGGGCATCTCAGGCTATGGCTACACCTTC. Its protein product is CASSRGGISGYGYTF.

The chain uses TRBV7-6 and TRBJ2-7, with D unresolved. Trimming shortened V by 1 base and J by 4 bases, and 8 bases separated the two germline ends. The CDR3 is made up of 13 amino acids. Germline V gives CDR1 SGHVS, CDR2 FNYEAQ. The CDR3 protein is CASSLGPRYEQYF. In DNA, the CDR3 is TGTGCCAGCAGCTTAGGCCCACGGTACGAGCAGTACTTC.

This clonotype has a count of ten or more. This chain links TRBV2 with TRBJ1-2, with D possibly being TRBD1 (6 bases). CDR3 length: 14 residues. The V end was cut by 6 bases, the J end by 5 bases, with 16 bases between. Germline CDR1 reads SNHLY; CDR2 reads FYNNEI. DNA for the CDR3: TGTGCCAGCAGCGGGCGGGGGCTAGGGTATGGCTACACCTTC. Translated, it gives CASSGRGLGYGYTF.

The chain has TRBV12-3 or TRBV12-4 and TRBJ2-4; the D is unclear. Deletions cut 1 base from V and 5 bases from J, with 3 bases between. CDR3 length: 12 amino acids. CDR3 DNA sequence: TGTGCCAGCAGTTTAGGGGAAAACATTCAGTACTTC. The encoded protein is CASSLGENIQYF.

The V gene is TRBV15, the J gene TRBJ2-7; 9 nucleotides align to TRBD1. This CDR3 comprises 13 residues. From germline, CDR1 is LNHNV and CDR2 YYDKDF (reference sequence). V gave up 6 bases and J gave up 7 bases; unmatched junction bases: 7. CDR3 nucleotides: TGTGCCACCAGACAGGGGGCCTGTGCGGAGCAGTACTTC. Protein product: CATRQGACAEQYF. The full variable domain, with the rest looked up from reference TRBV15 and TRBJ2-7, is DAMVIQNPRYQVTQFGKPVTLSCSQTLNHNVMYWYQQKSSQAPKLLFHYYDKDFNNEADTPDNFQSRRPNTSFCFLDIRSPGLGDTAMYLCATRQGACAEQYFGPGTRLTVT.

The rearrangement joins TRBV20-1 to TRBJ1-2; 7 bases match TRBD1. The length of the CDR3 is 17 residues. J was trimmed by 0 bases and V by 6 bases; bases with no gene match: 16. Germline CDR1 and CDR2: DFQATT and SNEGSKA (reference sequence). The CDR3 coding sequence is TGCAGTGCCCCCCCCCGACAGGGCCAAGCCGCTAACTATGGCTACACCTTC. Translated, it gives CSAPPRQGQAANYGYTF.

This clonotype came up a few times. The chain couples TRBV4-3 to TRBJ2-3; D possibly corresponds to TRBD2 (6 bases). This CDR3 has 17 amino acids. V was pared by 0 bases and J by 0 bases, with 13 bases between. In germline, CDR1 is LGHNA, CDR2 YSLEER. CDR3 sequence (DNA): TGCGCCAGCAGCCAAGAGATAGCGGTACCTAGCACAGATACGCAGTATTTT. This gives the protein CASSQEIAVPSTDTQYF.

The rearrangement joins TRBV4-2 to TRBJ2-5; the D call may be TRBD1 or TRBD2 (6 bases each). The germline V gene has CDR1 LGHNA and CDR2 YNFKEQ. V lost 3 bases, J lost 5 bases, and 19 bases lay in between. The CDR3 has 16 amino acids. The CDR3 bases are TGTGCCAGCAGCCAGGGTACTAGCTCAGGGGTTGAGACCCAGTACTTC. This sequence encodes CASSQGTSSGVETQYF.

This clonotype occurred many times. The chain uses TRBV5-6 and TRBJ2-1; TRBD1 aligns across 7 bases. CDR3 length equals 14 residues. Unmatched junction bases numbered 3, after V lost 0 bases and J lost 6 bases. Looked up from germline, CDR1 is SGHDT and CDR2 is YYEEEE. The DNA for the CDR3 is TGTGCCAGCAGCTTGGCCGCAGGGGGCAATGAGCAGTTCTTC. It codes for CASSLAAGGNEQFF.

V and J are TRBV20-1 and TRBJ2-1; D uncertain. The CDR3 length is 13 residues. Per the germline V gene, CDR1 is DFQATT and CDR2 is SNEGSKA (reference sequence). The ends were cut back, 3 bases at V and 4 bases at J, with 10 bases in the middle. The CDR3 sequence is CSASGPEYNEQFF. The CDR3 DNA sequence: TGCAGTGCTAGTGGGCCAGAGTACAATGAGCAGTTCTTC.

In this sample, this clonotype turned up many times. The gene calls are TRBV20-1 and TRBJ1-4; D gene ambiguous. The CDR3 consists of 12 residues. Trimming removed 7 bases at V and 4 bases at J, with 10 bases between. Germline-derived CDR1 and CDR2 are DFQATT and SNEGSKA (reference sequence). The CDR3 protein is CSEASYNEKLFF. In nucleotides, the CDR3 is TGCAGTGAAGCCAGTTATAATGAAAAACTGTTTTTT.

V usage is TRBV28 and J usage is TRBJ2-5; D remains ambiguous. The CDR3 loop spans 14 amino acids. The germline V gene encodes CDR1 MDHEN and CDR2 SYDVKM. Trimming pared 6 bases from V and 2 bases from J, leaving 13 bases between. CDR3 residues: CASRPWAAQETQYF. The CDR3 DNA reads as TGTGCCAGCAGACCCTGGGCCGCACAAGAGACCCAGTACTTC.

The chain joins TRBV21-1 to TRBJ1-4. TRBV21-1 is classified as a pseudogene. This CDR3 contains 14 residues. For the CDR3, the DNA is TGTGCCAGCAAATTCGCGGGGTCTAATGAAAAACTGTTTTTT. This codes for CASKFAGSNEKLFF.

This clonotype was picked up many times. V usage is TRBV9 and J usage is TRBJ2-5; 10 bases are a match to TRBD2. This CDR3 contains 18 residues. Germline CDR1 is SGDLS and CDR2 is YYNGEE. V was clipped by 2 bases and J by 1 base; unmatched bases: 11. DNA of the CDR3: TGTGCCAGCAGCGTGGATAGCGGGGGGATCTACTTCCAAGAGACCCAGTACTTC. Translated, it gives CASSVDSGGIYFQETQYF.

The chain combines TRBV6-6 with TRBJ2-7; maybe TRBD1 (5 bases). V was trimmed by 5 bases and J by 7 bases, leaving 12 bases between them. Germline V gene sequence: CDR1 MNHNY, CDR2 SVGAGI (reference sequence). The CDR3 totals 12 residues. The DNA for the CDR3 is TGTGCCAGCAGTCTCCCACAGGAAGAGCAGTACTTC. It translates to CASSLPQEEQYF.

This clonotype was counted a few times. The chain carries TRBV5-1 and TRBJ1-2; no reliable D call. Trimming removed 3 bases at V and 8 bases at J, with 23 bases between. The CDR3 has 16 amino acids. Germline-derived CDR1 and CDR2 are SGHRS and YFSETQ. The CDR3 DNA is TGCGCCAGCAGCTCAACTCGACACCCTAGGCCAAACGGCTACACCTTC. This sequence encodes CASSSTRHPRPNGYTF.

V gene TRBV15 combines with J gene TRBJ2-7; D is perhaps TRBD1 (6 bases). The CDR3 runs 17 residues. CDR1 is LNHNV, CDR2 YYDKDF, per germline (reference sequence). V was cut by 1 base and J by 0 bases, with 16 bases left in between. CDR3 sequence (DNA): TGTGCCACCAGCAGAGTGTACCCCGACAGGAACTCCTACGAGCAGTACTTC. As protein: CATSRVYPDRNSYEQYF. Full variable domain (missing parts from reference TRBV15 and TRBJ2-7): DAMVIQNPRYQVTQFGKPVTLSCSQTLNHNVMYWYQQKSSQAPKLLFHYYDKDFNNEADTPDNFQSRRPNTSFCFLDIRSPGLGDTAMYLCATSRVYPDRNSYEQYFGPGTRLTVT.

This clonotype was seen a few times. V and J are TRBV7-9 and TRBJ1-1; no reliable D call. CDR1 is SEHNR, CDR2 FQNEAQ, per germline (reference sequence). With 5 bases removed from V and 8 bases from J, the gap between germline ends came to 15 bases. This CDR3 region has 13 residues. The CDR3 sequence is CASSPSDRGEAFF. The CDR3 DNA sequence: TGTGCCAGCAGCCCATCTGACCGAGGGGAAGCTTTCTTT.